This TCR beta chain stems from a study of T cells after yellow fever vaccination. One entry per CDR3 protein results from TCRdb running MiXCR on the 5' RACE reads. The sample shows approximately 120,000 distinct CDR3 sequences, more than 6% of them seen only once. This clonotype was picked up many times. From germline, CDR1 is SGHNT and CDR2 YENEEA. The germline V and J ends were trimmed by 1 base and 2 bases, with 5 bases remaining between them. The length of the CDR3 is 13 residues. The source is a man between 18 and 29 years old who received the YFV17D yellow fever vaccine. The sample here was CD4+ T cells sorted from PBMCs, taken approximately 11 days after the first yellow fever vaccination. V is TRBV11-3 and J is TRBJ2-5; D not resolved. The CDR3 DNA reads TGTGCCAGCAGCTTAGCCGATCAAGAGACCCAGTACTTC. Translating it yields CASSLADQETQYF.